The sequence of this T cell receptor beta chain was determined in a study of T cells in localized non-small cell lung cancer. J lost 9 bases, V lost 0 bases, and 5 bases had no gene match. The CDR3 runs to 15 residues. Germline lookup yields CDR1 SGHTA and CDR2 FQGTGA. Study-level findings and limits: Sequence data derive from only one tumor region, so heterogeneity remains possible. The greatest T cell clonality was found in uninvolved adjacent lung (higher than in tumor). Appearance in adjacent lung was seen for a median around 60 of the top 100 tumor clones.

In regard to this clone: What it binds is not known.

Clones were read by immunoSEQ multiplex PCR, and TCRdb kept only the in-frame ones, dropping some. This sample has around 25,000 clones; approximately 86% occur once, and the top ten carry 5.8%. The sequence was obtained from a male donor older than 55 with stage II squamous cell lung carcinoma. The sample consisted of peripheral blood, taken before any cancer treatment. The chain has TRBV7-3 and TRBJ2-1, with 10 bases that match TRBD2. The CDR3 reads CASSLTSGGEVEQFF. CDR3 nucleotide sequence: TGTGCCAGCAGCTTAACGAGCGGGGGGGAAGTTGAGCAGTTCTTC.